This TCR beta chain was retrieved from a study of T-cell reconstitution after alpha-beta-depleted transplantation in children. Regarding the study as a whole: It was reported that alpha-beta T cells came from several hundred expanded graft clones (about two months after transplant). Surviving thymic progenitors and recipient T cells were the source of high TCRbeta diversity at day 60 in some patients.

This clonotype was counted between two and nine times. Antigen: not known. Preparing the TCRbeta library involved the use of unique molecular identifiers. TCRdb fed the PCR reads into MiXCR, producing one record per CDR3 protein. The sample contains some 600,000 distinct CDR3 sequences, approximately 13% of which appear only once. The specimen comprised PBMCs, mostly from graft donor cells, sampled 360 days after TCRalphabeta/CD19-depleted stem cell transplant. The receptor's source is a male patient younger than 18 who had a stem cell transplant for acute myeloid leukemia, so the T cells may come from the graft donor.

In DNA form, the CDR3 reads TGTGCCAGCAGTTTATTCGGCCGTAAGTCCTACAATGAGCAGTTCTTC. As protein: CASSLFGRKSYNEQFF. This chain joins TRBV28 and TRBJ2-1, with D hard to call. CDR3 length: 16 residues. The V and J ends lost 1 base and 1 base respectively, with 11 bases between them. Germline CDR1 reads MDHEN; CDR2 reads SYDVKM.